This TCR beta chain originates from a study of cytomegalovirus exposure and HLA in healthy donors. Only in-frame clones appear in the TCRdb table, and some are missing; sequencing was by immunoSEQ multiplex PCR. This repertoire shows some 130,000 clones, about 80% found once; its top ten account for approximately 30%. The TCR comes from a man aged 25 to 40 in good health and CMV-seropositive. The source material was PBMCs.

The CDR3 region has the DNA TGTGCCAGCAGTTCCCTTCCGGGGGTCGGTGGCTACACCTTC. Translating it yields CASSSLPGVGGYTF. The rearrangement joins TRBV6-5 to TRBJ1-2, with D possibly matching TRBD1 (5 bases). Germline V gene sequence: CDR1 MNHEY, CDR2 SVGAGI. The V end lost 4 bases, the J end lost 7 bases, and 16 bases lay between the germline ends. The CDR3 contains 14 residues.